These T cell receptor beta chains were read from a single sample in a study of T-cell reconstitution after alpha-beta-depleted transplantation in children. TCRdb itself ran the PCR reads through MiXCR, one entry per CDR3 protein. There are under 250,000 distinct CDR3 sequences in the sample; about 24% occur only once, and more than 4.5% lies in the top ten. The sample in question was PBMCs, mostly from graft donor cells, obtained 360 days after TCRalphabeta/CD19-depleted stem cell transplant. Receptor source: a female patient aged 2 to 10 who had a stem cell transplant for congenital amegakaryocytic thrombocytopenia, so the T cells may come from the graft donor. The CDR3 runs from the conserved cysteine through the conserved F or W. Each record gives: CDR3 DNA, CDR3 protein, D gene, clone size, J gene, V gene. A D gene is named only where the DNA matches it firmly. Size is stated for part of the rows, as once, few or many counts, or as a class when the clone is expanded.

CDR3nt: TGTGCCAGCAGTCCCCTAGGGACAGGGGGCCGAGAGACCCAGTACTTC
CDR3aa: CASSPLGTGGRETQYF
d_gene: TRBD1
abundance: .
j_gene: TRBJ2-5
v_gene: TRBV27

CDR3nt: TGTGCCAGCAGTCCCAACCACTACGAGCAGTACTTC
CDR3aa: CASSPNHYEQYF
d_gene: .
abundance: many
j_gene: TRBJ2-7
v_gene: TRBV12-3/TRBV12-4

CDR3nt: TGTGCCAGCAGCGAGAGTGGGGGGCCGGGGACCCAGTACTTC
CDR3aa: CASSESGGPGTQYF
d_gene: .
abundance: .
j_gene: TRBJ2-5
v_gene: TRBV9

CDR3nt: TGTGCCAGCTGGAGGGCGCGGGCTACCTACAATGAGCAGTTCTTC
CDR3aa: CASWRARATYNEQFF
d_gene: .
abundance: .
j_gene: TRBJ2-1
v_gene: TRBV6-1

CDR3nt: TGTGCCAGCAGTTTACGTTGGACATCGGCAAATCAGGCCCGGCATTTT
CDR3aa: CASSLRWTSANQARHF
d_gene: .
abundance: .
j_gene: TRBJ1-5
v_gene: TRBV12-3/TRBV12-4

CDR3nt: TGTGCCATCAGGCAACTAGCGGGAGGGCCAGATACGCAGTATTTT
CDR3aa: CAIRQLAGGPDTQYF
d_gene: TRBD2
abundance: many
j_gene: TRBJ2-3
v_gene: TRBV10-3

CDR3nt: TGCGCCAGCAGCCAAGGGACACTGGGTGGGACCCAGTACTTC
CDR3aa: CASSQGTLGGTQYF
d_gene: .
abundance: few
j_gene: TRBJ2-5
v_gene: TRBV4-3

CDR3nt: TGCAGTGCTATACGGACTAGCGGGAGGGCCGGCTCAGATACGCAGTATTTT
CDR3aa: CSAIRTSGRAGSDTQYF
d_gene: TRBD2
abundance: few
j_gene: TRBJ2-3
v_gene: TRBV20-1

CDR3nt: TGTGCCAGCAGTTTATTCCCACGACTAGCGGTGAAGACCGGGGAGCTGTTTTTT
CDR3aa: CASSLFPRLAVKTGELFF
d_gene: TRBD2
abundance: many
j_gene: TRBJ2-2
v_gene: TRBV28

CDR3nt: TGTGCCAGCAGGGCACGACAGGCCCCATACGAGCAGTACTTC
CDR3aa: CASRARQAPYEQYF
d_gene: .
abundance: many
j_gene: TRBJ2-7
v_gene: TRBV6-1

CDR3nt: TGTGCCAGTAGCCCTATGGGGTCCACCTCCTACGAGCAGTACTTC
CDR3aa: CASSPMGSTSYEQYF
d_gene: .
abundance: .
j_gene: TRBJ2-7
v_gene: TRBV19

CDR3nt: TGTGCCAGCAGCCCACGGGACAAGGGCTACGAGCAGTACTTC
CDR3aa: CASSPRDKGYEQYF
d_gene: .
abundance: .
j_gene: TRBJ2-7
v_gene: TRBV7-9

CDR3nt: TGTGCCAGCAGTTATGGGACCGACAGGGGTAATGAAAAACTGTTTTTT
CDR3aa: CASSYGTDRGNEKLFF
d_gene: TRBD1
abundance: few
j_gene: TRBJ1-4
v_gene: TRBV6-5

CDR3nt: .
CDR3aa: CSVGSGAPWFF
d_gene: .
abundance: .
j_gene: TRBJ2-1
v_gene: TRBV29-1

CDR3nt: TGCAGTGCTAGGTCCCTTAGCGGGACGGTAGATACGCAGTATTTT
CDR3aa: CSARSLSGTVDTQYF
d_gene: TRBD2
abundance: .
j_gene: TRBJ2-3
v_gene: TRBV20-1

CDR3nt: TGTGCCAGCAGCCAACCGGGACAGACAGATACGCAGTATTTT
CDR3aa: CASSQPGQTDTQYF
d_gene: TRBD1
abundance: few
j_gene: TRBJ2-3
v_gene: TRBV7-9

CDR3nt: TGTGCCATCAGGGAGGGTTCTAGCGGGAAAGAGACCCAGTACTTC
CDR3aa: CAIREGSSGKETQYF
d_gene: TRBD2
abundance: few
j_gene: TRBJ2-5
v_gene: TRBV10-3

CDR3nt: TGCAGTGCTAGTTTACTAGGCGGCACAGATACGCAGTATTTT
CDR3aa: CSASLLGGTDTQYF
d_gene: .
abundance: few
j_gene: TRBJ2-3
v_gene: TRBV20-1